The source of this T cell receptor (beta chain) is a study of technical replicates of blood from several donors. Some clones are missing from TCRdb's copy, which holds only in-frame ones; the method was immunoSEQ multiplex PCR. Of under 90,000 clones listed, less than 95% are singletons. CDR1 is SGHVS and CDR2 is FNYEAQ in the germline V gene. CDR3 length equals 12 residues. Trimming cost V 5 bases and J 1 base, with 4 bases left between them. The J gene is TRBJ2-3, the V gene TRBV7-6; unclear D gene. The sequence was obtained from a human donor in good health. The sequenced sample consisted of T cells isolated from PBMCs. For the CDR3, the DNA is TGTGCCAGCAGCCATCGCACAGATACGCAGTATTTT. It is translated as CASSHRTDTQYF.